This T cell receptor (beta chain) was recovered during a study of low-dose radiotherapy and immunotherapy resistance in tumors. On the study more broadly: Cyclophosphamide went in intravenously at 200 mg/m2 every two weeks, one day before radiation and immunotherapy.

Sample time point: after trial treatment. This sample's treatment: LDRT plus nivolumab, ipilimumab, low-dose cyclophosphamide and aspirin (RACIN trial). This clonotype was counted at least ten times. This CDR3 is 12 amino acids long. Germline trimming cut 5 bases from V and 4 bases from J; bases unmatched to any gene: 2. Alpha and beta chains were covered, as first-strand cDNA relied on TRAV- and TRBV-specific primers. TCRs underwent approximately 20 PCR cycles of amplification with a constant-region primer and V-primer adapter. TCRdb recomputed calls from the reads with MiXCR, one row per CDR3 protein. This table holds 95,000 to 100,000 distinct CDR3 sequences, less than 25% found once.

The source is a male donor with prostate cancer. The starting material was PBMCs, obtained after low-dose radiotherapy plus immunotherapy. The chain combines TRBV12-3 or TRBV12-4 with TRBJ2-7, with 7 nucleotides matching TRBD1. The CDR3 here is CASSPDRYEQYF. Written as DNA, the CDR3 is TGTGCCAGCAGTCCGGACAGGTACGAGCAGTACTTC.